The 28 T cell receptor beta chains below come from one sample, sequenced in a study of T cell responses to AZD1222 COVID-19 vaccine. Some clones are missing from TCRdb's copy, which holds only in-frame ones; the method was immunoSEQ multiplex PCR. The data show about 110,000 clones, with approximately 85% seen just once and 13% held by the top ten. This sample comprised peripheral blood, obtained on day 0 of MenACWY control vaccination. These receptor sequences come from an adult in good health.

The chain has TRBV7-9 and TRBJ2-3; no firm D call. This CDR3 spans 14 amino acids. Germline V gene lookup returns CDR1 SEHNR and CDR2 FQNEAQ (reference sequence). The V gene lost 3 bases and the J gene lost 0 bases, with 7 bases spanning the gap. CDR3 DNA sequence: TGTGCCAGCAGCTTCTTTGGTAGCACAGATACGCAGTATTTT. The encoded protein is CASSFFGSTDTQYF.

The chain uses TRBV3-1 (or the pseudogene TRBV3-2) and TRBJ2-7; TRBD1 matches at 7 bases. V shed 5 bases and J 2 bases; nucleotides not matched to a gene: 9. Germline values: CDR1 LGHDT, CDR2 YNNKEL (reference sequence). This CDR3 has 15 residues. The CDR3 sequence: CASSNPGQTTYEQYF. The DNA for the CDR3 is TGTGCCAGCAGCAACCCGGGACAGACCACCTACGAGCAGTACTTC.

A note on this clone: Additional DNA sequences in this sample encode the identical CDR3. The chain recombines TRBV7-2 with TRBJ1-4; D not resolved. This CDR3 contains 13 residues. Deletions cut 1 base from V and 7 bases from J, with 7 bases between. Germline loops: CDR1 SGHTA, CDR2 FQGNSA. CDR3 nucleotide sequence: TGTGCCAGCAGCTTAGTCTCGGGTGAAAAACTGTTTTTT. Translation: CASSLVSGEKLFF.

The chain has TRBV27 and TRBJ2-7; 8 bases fit TRBD1. Germline V gene data show CDR1 as MNHEY and CDR2 as SMNVEV (reference sequence). Trimming took 6 bases from V and 2 from J; bases not matched to a gene: 3. This CDR3 contains 13 residues. CDR3 sequence (DNA): TGTGCCAGCAGCTCACAGGGGGCCTACGAGCAGTACTTC. Translated, it gives CASSSQGAYEQYF.

The chain carries TRBV21-1 and TRBJ1-2. TRBV21-1 corresponds to a pseudogene. The CDR3 is 16 residues long. CDR3 protein: CASSKRGVIANYGYTF. The CDR3 DNA reads TGTGCCAGCAGCAAACGAGGGGTGATAGCTAACTATGGCTACACCTTC.

The chain carries TRBV28 and TRBJ1-2, with a tentative D call TRBD1 (5 bases). The germline CDR1 and CDR2 sequences are MDHEN and SYDVKM. The CDR3 runs 17 residues. Trimming pared 7 bases from V and 4 bases from J, leaving 25 bases between. The CDR3 DNA is TGTGCCAGCACTCAATTCCCCGGGACCCTCGGGAGCTATGGCTACACCTTC. Amino acid sequence: CASTQFPGTLGSYGYTF.

The chain joins TRBV6-1 to TRBJ1-1, with D tentatively TRBD1 (6 bases). Trimming stripped 6 bases from V and 9 bases from J, with 23 bases between. The germline V gene encodes CDR1 MNHNS and CDR2 SASEGT. This CDR3 spans 15 amino acids. CDR3 residues: CASRSIDRQEPQAFF. In DNA, the CDR3 is TGTGCCAGCAGATCCATCGACAGACAGGAGCCCCAAGCTTTCTTT.

This rearrangement joins TRBV7-8 to TRBJ2-5; the D is unclear. Trimming removed 0 bases from V and 5 bases from J, with 25 bases in between. The CDR3 length is 19 residues. CDR1 and CDR2 from the germline V gene are SGHVS and FQNEAQ. The CDR3 reads CASSLARKGTLVLVETQYF. The DNA for the CDR3 is TGTGCCAGCAGCTTAGCTCGAAAGGGCACCCTTGTTTTAGTTGAGACCCAGTACTTC.

The V gene is TRBV15, the J gene TRBJ1-4; D not resolved. V was pared by 1 base and J by 11 bases, with 17 bases between. This CDR3 has 15 amino acids. The germline V gene encodes CDR1 LNHNV and CDR2 YYDKDF (reference sequence). The CDR3 reads CATSRVIGQVVKLFF. CDR3 coding DNA: TGTGCCACCAGCAGAGTAATTGGCCAGGTGGTGAAACTGTTTTTT.

The chain carries TRBV5-1 and TRBJ2-7; D might be TRBD1 (6 bases). The CDR3 has 15 amino acids. Germline loops: CDR1 SGHRS, CDR2 YFSETQ. Deletions cut 7 bases from V and 6 bases from J, with 23 bases between. CDR3 residues: CASERGSGPVGEQYF. The CDR3 DNA is TGCGCCAGCGAGAGGGGGTCGGGCCCGGTCGGCGAGCAGTACTTC.

The rearrangement uses TRBV4-3 and TRBJ1-2, with D unclear. V was trimmed by 1 base and J by 4 bases, leaving 10 bases between them. The germline V gene has CDR1 LGHNA and CDR2 YSLEER. This CDR3 spans 14 amino acids. The CDR3 DNA follows: TGCGCCAGCAGCCAAGCCCATACTCTCTATGGCTACACCTTC. This codes for CASSQAHTLYGYTF.

This clone was picked up a small number of times. The rearrangement links TRBV12-3 or TRBV12-4 to TRBJ1-2, with a tentative D call TRBD1 (5 bases). The CDR3 is 13 amino acids. V was shortened by 3 bases and J by 7 bases, with 12 bases between the two germline ends. As DNA, the CDR3 is TGTGCCAGCAGTTTCAAGGGGTATGGTGGCTACACCTTC. Amino acid sequence: CASSFKGYGGYTF.

The V and J genes are TRBV18 and TRBJ2-4, with TRBD2 identical over 10 bases. CDR3 length equals 16 residues. V was clipped by 2 bases and J by 3 bases; unmatched bases: 4. Germline assignment: CDR1 KGHSH and CDR2 LQKENI. The CDR3 is CASSPTGLANKNIQYF. The CDR3 nucleotides are TGTGCCAGCTCACCAACGGGACTAGCGAACAAAAACATTCAGTACTTC.

J is TRBJ2-7 and V is TRBV7-2; D is unclear. V was trimmed by 3 bases and J by 4 bases, leaving 10 bases between them. This CDR3 is built from 13 residues. CDR1 is SGHTA, CDR2 FQGNSA, per germline. Here the CDR3 reads CASSFTVEYEQYF. CDR3 DNA sequence: TGTGCCAGCAGCTTCACAGTGGAATACGAGCAGTACTTC.

This chain connects TRBV27 to TRBJ1-1; 8 nucleotides align to TRBD1. The V and J ends lost 3 bases and 1 base, in that order; junction bases with no gene match: 4. CDR1 MNHEY and CDR2 SMNVEV come from the germline V gene (reference sequence). The CDR3 has 15 residues. The CDR3 coding sequence is TGTGCCAGCAGTTTCCAGGGGGCGGGGAACACTGAAGCTTTCTTT. It yields the protein CASSFQGAGNTEAFF.

The chain couples TRBV19 to TRBJ1-5; tentatively, D is TRBD1 (5 bases). Looked up from germline, CDR1 is LNHDA and CDR2 is SQIVND (reference sequence). Trimming removed 2 bases from V and 1 base from J, with 12 bases in between. CDR3 size: 16 residues. The CDR3 reads CASSIRPGKSNQPQHF. In DNA, the CDR3 is TGTGCCAGTAGTATAAGGCCAGGGAAAAGCAATCAGCCCCAGCATTTT.

J is TRBJ1-1 and V is TRBV2; D not certain. Between the trimmed V and J ends, which lost 11 bases and 2 bases, there was a span of 21 bases. CDR3 length: 15 amino acids. CDR1 is SNHLY and CDR2 is FYNNEI in the germline V gene. The CDR3 nucleotides read TGTGCCGTCTCCCTTGGGAACAGTCACAACACTGAAGCTTTCTTT. Protein sequence: CAVSLGNSHNTEAFF.

The rearrangement links TRBV5-4 to TRBJ1-1; D not certain. V lost 1 base and J 0 bases, leaving 10 bases between the germline ends. CDR1 SGHNT and CDR2 YYREEE come from the germline V gene (reference sequence). The CDR3 runs 15 residues. CDR3 sequence: CASSLSAVMNTEAFF. CDR3 sequence (DNA): TGTGCCAGCAGCTTGAGCGCGGTAATGAACACTGAAGCTTTCTTT.

V usage is TRBV18 and J usage is TRBJ2-6; TRBD2 might be the D (6 bases). V was shortened by 4 bases and J by 1 base, with 17 bases between the two germline ends. The CDR3 runs to 18 residues. Germline V gene sequence: CDR1 KGHSH, CDR2 LQKENI. CDR3: CASSLILGDSSGANVLTF. The CDR3 DNA sequence: TGTGCCAGCTCACTCATTTTGGGGGACTCTTCTGGGGCCAACGTCCTGACTTTC.

The genes are TRBV5-6 and TRBJ1-1; no clear D. The CDR3 totals 12 residues. CDR1 and CDR2 (germline): SGHDT, YYEEEE. Trimming removed 4 bases from V and 2 bases from J, with 6 bases in between. The CDR3 region has the DNA TGTGCCAGCAGCGTCTTTAACACTGAAGCTTTCTTT. It specifies CASSVFNTEAFF.

The rearrangement links TRBV7-9 to TRBJ2-2, with TRBD2 matching over 10 bases. The CDR3 has 18 amino acids. CDR1 and CDR2 from the germline V gene are SEHNR and FQNEAQ (reference sequence). The ends lost 5 bases at V and 3 bases at J; junction bases unmatched: 12. Here the CDR3 DNA reads TGTGCCAGCAGCAGACAGCGGGGGGGCCTCATGGACACCGGGGAGCTGTTTTTT. It specifies CASSRQRGGLMDTGELFF.

J is TRBJ2-6 and V is TRBV14; tentatively, D is TRBD1 (5 bases). V shed 0 bases and J shed 2 bases, with 8 bases lying between them. This CDR3 has 16 amino acids. Germline V gene sequence: CDR1 SGHDN, CDR2 FVKESK. CDR3 nucleotides: TGTGCCAGCAGCCAAGATCCAGGGCCTGGGGCCAACGTCCTGACTTTC. Its translation: CASSQDPGPGANVLTF.

The chain combines TRBV7-9 with TRBJ1-2; tentative D call: TRBD1 (6 bases). CDR3 length equals 13 residues. The V gene lost 5 bases and the J gene lost 7 bases, with 14 bases spanning the gap. Germline CDR1 reads SEHNR; CDR2 reads FQNEAQ (reference sequence). CDR3 in amino acids: CASSTGTPTGYTF. CDR3 sequence (DNA): TGTGCCAGCAGCACAGGGACCCCCACTGGCTACACCTTC. The full variable domain, in which reference TRBV7-9 and TRBJ1-2 provide the parts outside the CDR3, is DTGVSQNPRHKITKRGQNVTFRCDPISEHNRLYWYRQTLGQGPEFLTYFQNEAQLEKSRLLSDRFSAERPKGSFSTLEIQRTEQGDSAMYLCASSTGTPTGYTFGSGTRLTVV.

The rearrangement links TRBV7-2 to TRBJ1-2, with TRBD1 matching 10 bases. Trimming took 11 bases from V and 8 from J; bases not matched to a gene: 8. CDR3 length: 12 amino acids. Per the germline V gene, CDR1 is SGHTA and CDR2 is FQGNSA. The CDR3 DNA is TGTGCCGGCGGGACAGGGGAAGGAGGCTACACCTTC. It yields the protein CAGGTGEGGYTF.

The V call is TRBV7-9, the J call TRBJ2-4, with D maybe TRBD1 (5 bases). The CDR3 consists of 17 residues. Germline loops: CDR1 SEHNR, CDR2 FQNEAQ (reference sequence). Trimming stripped 0 bases from V and 1 base from J, with 13 bases between. CDR3 DNA: TGTGCCAGCAGCTTAGCATCTCCAGGGAATGCCAAAAACATTCAGTACTTC. This sequence encodes CASSLASPGNAKNIQYF.

V is TRBV18 and J is TRBJ2-7; 11 bases are shared with TRBD2. The V and J ends lost 3 bases and 0 bases, in that order; junction bases with no gene match: 1. CDR1 and CDR2 (germline): KGHSH, LQKENI. The CDR3 sequence is 15 residues long. CDR3 sequence (DNA): TGTGCCAGCTCACCGACTAGCGGGATCTCCTACGAGCAGTACTTC. As protein: CASSPTSGISYEQYF.

J is TRBJ1-1 and V is TRBV9; D gene unclear. From germline, CDR1 is SGDLS and CDR2 YYNGEE. There are 14 residues in the CDR3. V was trimmed by 2 bases and J by 0 bases, leaving 8 bases between them. DNA of the CDR3: TGTGCCAGCAGCGTTAGTGCGATGAACACTGAAGCTTTCTTT. Amino acids: CASSVSAMNTEAFF.

This sequence joins TRBV5-4 and TRBJ2-5; D unresolved. The V gene's germline CDR1 is SGHNT and CDR2 YYREEE (reference sequence). V dropped 4 bases and J dropped 5 bases, with 15 bases sitting between them. The CDR3 loop spans 14 amino acids. The CDR3 DNA reads as TGTGCCAGCAGCAGCAATAAGGGCTGGGAGACCCAGTACTTC. It translates to CASSSNKGWETQYF.